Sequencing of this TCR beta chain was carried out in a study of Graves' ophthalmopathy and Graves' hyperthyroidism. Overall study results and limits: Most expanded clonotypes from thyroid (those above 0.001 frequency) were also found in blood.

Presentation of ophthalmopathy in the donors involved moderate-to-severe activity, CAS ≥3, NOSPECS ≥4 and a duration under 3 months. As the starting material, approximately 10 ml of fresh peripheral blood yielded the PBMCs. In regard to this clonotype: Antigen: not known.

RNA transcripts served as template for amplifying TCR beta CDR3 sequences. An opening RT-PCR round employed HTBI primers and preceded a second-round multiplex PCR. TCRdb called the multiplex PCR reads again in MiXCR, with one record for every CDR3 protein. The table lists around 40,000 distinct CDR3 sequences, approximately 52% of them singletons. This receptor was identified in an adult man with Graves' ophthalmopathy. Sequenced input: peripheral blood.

Here the CDR3 reads CSVGGVSSYGYTF. The CDR3 nucleotides read TGCAGTGTTGGGGGGGTTTCGAGCTATGGCTACACCTTC. The chain carries TRBV20-1 and TRBJ1-2, with D tentatively TRBD1 (5 bases). The germline V gene encodes CDR1 DFQATT and CDR2 SNEGSKA (reference sequence). Between the trimmed V and J ends, which lost 7 bases and 4 bases, there was a span of 16 bases. This CDR3 region has 13 residues.